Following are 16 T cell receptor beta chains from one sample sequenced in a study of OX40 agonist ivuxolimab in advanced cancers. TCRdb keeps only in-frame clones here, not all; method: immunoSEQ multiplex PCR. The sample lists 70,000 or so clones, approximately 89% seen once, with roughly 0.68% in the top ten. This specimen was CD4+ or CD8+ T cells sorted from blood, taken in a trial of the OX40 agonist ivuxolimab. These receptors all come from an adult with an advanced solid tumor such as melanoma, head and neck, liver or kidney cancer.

The CDR3 sequence: CASSVTQGNYGYTF. DNA for the CDR3: TGTGCCAGCAGTGTGACCCAGGGCAACTATGGCTACACCTTC. The rearrangement uses TRBV9 and TRBJ1-2, with D possibly TRBD1 on 5 matching bases. Per germline, CDR1 SGDLS and CDR2 YYNGEE. The CDR3 runs to 14 residues. V was shortened by 5 bases and J by 2 bases, with 13 bases between the two germline ends.

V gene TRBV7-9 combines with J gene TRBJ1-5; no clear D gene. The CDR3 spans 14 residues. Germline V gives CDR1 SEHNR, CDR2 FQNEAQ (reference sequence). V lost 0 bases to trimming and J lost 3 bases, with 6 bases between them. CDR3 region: CASSLATNNQPQHF. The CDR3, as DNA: TGTGCCAGCAGCTTAGCGACGAACAATCAGCCCCAGCATTTT.

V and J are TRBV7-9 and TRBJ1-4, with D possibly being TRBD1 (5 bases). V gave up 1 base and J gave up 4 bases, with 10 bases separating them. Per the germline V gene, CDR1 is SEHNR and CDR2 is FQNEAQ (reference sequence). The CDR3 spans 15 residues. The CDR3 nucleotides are TGTGCCAGCAGCTTAGAGTTGGGACTTAATGAAAAACTGTTTTTT. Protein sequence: CASSLELGLNEKLFF.

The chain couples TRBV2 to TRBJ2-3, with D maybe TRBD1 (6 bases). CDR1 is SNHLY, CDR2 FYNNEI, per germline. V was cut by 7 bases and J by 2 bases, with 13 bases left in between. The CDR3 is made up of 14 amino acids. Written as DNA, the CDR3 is TGTGCCAGCACTGGACAGACCGTCACAGATACGCAGTATTTT. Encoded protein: CASTGQTVTDTQYF.

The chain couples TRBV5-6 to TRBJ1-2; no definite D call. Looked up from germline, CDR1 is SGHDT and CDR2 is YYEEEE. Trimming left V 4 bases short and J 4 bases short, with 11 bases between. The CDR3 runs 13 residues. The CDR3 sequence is CASSVTASYGYTF. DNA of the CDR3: TGTGCCAGCAGCGTCACAGCGAGCTATGGCTACACCTTC.

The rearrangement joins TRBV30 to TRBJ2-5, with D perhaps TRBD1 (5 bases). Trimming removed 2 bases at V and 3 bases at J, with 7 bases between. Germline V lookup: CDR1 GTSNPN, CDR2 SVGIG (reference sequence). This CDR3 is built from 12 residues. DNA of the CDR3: TGTGCCTGGAGTAAGGGGAAAGAGACCCAGTACTTC. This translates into CAWSKGKETQYF.

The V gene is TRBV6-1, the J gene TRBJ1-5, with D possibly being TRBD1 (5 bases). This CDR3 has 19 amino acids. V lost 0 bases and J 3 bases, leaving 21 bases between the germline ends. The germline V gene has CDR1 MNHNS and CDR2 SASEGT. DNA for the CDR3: TGTGCCAGCAGTGAAGCTGTGGGAGGAAGAGGGGCCAACAATCAGCCCCAGCATTTT. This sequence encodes CASSEAVGGRGANNQPQHF.

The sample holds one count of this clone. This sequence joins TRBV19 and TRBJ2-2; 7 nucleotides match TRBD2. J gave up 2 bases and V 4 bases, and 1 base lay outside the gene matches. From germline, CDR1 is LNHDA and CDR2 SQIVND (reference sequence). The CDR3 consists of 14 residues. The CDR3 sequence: CASSKRGNTGELFF. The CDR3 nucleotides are TGTGCCAGTAGTAAGCGGGGTAACACCGGGGAGCTGTTTTTT.

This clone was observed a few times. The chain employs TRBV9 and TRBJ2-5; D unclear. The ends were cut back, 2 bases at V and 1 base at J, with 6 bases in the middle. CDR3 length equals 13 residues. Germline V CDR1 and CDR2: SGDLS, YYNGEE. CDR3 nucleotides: TGTGCCAGCAGCGTCGGTCGCCAAGAGACCCAGTACTTC. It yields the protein CASSVGRQETQYF.

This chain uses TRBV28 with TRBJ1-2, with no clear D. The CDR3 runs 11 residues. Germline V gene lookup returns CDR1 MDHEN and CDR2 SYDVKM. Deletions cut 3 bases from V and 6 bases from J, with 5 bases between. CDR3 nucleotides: TGTGCCAGCAGTTTTGGGGATGGCTACACCTTC. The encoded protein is CASSFGDGYTF.

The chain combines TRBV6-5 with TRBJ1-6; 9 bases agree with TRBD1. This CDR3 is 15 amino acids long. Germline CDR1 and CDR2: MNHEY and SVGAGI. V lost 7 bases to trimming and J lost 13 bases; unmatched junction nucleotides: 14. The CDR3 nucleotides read TGTGCCAGCACCATCGGGGGACAGGGTATTTTTCCCCTCCACTTT. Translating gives CASTIGGQGIFPLHF.

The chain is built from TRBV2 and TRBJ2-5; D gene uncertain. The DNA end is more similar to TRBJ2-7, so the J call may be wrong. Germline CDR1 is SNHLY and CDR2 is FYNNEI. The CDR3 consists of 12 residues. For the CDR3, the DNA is TGTGCCAGCAGCACGACTGTGTCCGAGCAGTACTTC. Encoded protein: CASSTTVSEQYF.

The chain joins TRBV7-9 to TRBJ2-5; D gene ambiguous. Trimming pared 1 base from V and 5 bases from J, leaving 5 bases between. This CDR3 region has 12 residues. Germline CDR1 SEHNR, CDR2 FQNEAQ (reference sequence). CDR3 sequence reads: CASSLGLETQYF. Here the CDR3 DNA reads TGTGCCAGCAGCTTAGGGCTCGAGACCCAGTACTTC.

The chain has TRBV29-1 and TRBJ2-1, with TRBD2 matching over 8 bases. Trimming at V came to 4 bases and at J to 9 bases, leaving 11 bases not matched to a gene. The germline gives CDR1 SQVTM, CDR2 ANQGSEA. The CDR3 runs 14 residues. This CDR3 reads CSVGSGSGGPEQFF. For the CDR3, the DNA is TGCAGCGTTGGAAGCGGGAGCGGCGGTCCTGAGCAGTTCTTC.

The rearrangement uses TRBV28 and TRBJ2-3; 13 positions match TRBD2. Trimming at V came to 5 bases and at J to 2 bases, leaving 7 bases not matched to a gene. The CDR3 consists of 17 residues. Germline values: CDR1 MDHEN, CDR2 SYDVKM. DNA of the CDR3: TGTGCCAGCAGTCGACTAGCGGGGGGCCTAGACACAGATACGCAGTATTTT. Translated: CASSRLAGGLDTDTQYF.

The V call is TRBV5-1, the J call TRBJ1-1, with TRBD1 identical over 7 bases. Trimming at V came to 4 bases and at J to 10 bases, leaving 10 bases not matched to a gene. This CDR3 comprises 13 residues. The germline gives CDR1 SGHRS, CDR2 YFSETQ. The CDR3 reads CASSPGTAKGAFF. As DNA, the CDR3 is TGCGCCAGCAGCCCCGGGACAGCAAAGGGAGCTTTCTTT.